The clone carrying this TCR beta chain was recorded at least ten times. The record originates from a study of low-dose radiotherapy and immunotherapy resistance in tumors. Time point here: after trial treatment. Treatment reported: LDRT plus nivolumab, ipilimumab, low-dose cyclophosphamide and aspirin (RACIN trial). cDNA synthesis used a TRAV/TRBV-specific primer set for both chains. Amplification of TCRs used a constant-region primer and V-primer adapter for roughly 18 PCR cycles. TCRdb called the reads again in MiXCR, with one record for every CDR3 protein. The top ten hold around 7% of the sample, which has roughly 56,000 distinct CDR3 sequences, 23% seen once. V shed 5 bases and J 2 bases; nucleotides not matched to a gene: 14. Germline CDR1 and CDR2: DFQATT and SNEGSKA (reference sequence). This CDR3 region has 16 residues.

This chain uses TRBV20-1 with TRBJ2-5; 7 bases match TRBD2. The source of this sequence is a male donor with prostate cancer. The sample here was PBMCs, taken after low-dose radiotherapy plus immunotherapy. DNA for the CDR3: TGCAGTGCTCGAGCGGGGAAAACCTTTTCACAAGAGACCCAGTACTTC. It translates to CSARAGKTFSQETQYF.